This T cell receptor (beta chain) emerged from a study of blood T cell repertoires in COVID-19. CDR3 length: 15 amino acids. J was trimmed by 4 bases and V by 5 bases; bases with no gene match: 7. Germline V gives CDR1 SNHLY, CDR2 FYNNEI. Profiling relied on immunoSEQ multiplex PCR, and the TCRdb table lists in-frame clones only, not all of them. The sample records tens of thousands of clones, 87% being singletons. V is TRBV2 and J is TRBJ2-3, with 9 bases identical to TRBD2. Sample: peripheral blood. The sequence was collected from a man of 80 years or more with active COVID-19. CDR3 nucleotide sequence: TGTGCCAGCAGTTCTGATAGCGGGAGCTCAGATACGCAGTATTTT. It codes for CASSSDSGSSDTQYF.